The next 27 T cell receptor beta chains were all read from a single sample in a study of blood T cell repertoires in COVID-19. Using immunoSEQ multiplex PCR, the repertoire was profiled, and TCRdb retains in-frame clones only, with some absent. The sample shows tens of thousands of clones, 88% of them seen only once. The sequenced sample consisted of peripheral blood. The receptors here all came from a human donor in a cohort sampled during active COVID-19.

Here the CDR3 reads CAWSVTRQNGEAFF. The DNA for the CDR3 is TGTGCCTGGAGTGTAACGCGACAAAACGGTGAAGCTTTCTTT. The chain couples TRBV30 to TRBJ1-1; D ambiguous. Germline CDR1 and CDR2: GTSNPN and SVGIG (reference sequence). V was pared by 0 bases and J by 7 bases, with 15 bases between. The CDR3 covers 14 residues.

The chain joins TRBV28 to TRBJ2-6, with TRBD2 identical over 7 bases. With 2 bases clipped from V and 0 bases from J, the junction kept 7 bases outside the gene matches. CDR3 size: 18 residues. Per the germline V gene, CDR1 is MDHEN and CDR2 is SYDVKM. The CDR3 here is CASSLVSGRGSGANVLTF. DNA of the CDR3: TGTGCCAGCAGTTTAGTCTCAGGGAGGGGCTCTGGGGCCAACGTCCTGACTTTC.

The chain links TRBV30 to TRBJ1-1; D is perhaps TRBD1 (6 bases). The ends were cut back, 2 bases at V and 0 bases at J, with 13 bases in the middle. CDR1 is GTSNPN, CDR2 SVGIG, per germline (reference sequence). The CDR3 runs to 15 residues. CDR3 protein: CAWSQGRGVNTEAFF. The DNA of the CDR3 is TGTGCCTGGAGTCAGGGCAGGGGAGTGAACACTGAAGCTTTCTTT.

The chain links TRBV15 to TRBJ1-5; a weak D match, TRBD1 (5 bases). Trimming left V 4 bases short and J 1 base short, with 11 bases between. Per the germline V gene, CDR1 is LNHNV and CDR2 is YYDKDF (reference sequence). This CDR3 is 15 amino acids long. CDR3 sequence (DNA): TGTGCCACCAGCACCACACAGGAGAGCAATCAGCCCCAGCATTTT. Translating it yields CATSTTQESNQPQHF.

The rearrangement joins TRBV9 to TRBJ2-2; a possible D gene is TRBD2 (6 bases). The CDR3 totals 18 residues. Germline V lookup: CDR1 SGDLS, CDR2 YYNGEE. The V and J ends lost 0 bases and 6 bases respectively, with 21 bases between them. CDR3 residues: CASSVGRDSRLFAGELFF. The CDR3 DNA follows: TGTGCCAGCAGCGTAGGTCGGGACTCCCGATTGTTCGCCGGGGAGCTGTTTTTT.

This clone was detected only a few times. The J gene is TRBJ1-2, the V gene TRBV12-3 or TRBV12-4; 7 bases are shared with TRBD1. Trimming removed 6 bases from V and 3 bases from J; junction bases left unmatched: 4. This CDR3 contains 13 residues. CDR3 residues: CASRLGTDYGYTF. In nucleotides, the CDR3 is TGTGCCAGCAGACTCGGGACAGACTATGGCTACACCTTC.

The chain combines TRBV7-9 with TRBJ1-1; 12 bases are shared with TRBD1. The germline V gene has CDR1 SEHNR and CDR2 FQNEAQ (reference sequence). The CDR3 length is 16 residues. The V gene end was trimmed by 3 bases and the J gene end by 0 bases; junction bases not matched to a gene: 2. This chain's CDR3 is CASSFRDRGLNTEAFF. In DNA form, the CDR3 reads TGTGCCAGCAGCTTCCGGGACAGGGGGCTGAACACTGAAGCTTTCTTT.

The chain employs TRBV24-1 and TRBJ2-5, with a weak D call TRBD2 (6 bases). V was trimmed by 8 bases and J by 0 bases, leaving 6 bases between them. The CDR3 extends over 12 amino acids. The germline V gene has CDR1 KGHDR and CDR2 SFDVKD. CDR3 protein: CATTSDQETQYF. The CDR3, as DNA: TGTGCCACCACTAGCGACCAAGAGACCCAGTACTTC.

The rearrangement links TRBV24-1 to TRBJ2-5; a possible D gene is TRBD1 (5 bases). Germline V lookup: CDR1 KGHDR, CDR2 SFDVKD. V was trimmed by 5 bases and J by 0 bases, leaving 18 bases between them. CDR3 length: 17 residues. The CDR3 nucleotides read TGTGCCACCAGTGGTAAGGACATCCCCACGGACCAAGAGACCCAGTACTTC. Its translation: CATSGKDIPTDQETQYF.

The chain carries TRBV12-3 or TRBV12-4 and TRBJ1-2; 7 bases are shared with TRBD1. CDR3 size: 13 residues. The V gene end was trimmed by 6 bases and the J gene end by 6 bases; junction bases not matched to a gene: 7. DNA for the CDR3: TGTGCCAGCAGACCTAGACAGGGAGATGGCTACACCTTC. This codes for CASRPRQGDGYTF.

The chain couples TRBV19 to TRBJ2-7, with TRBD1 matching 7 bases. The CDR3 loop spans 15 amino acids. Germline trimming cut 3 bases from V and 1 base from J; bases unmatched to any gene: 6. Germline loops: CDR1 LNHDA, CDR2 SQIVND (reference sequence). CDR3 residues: CASSILTGSSYEQYF. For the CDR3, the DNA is TGTGCCAGTAGTATCCTGACAGGGTCATCCTACGAGCAGTACTTC. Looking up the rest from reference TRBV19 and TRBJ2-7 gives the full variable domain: DGGITQSPKYLFRKEGQNVTLSCEQNLNHDAMYWYRQDPGQGLRLIYYSQIVNDFQKGDIAEGYSVSREKKESFPLTVTSAQKNPTAFYLCASSILTGSSYEQYFGPGTRLTVT.

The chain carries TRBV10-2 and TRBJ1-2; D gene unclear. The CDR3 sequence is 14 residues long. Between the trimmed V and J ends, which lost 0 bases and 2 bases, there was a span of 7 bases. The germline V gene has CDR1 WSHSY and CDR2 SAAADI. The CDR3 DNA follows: TGCGCCAGCAGTGAGTCTGGCAGAAACTATGGCTACACCTTC. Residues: CASSESGRNYGYTF.

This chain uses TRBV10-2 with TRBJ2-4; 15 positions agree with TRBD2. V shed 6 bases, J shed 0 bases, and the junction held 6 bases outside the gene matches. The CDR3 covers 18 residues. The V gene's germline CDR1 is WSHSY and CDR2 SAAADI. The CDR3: CASRVGLAGGLAKNIQYF. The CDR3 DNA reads TGCGCCAGCAGAGTGGGACTAGCGGGAGGACTAGCCAAAAACATTCAGTACTTC.

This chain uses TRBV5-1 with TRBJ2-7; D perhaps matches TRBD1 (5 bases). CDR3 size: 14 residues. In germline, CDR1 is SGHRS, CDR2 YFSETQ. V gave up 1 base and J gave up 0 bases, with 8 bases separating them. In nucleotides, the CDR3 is TGCGCCAGCAGCTTGACCCAGGGCTCCTACGAGCAGTACTTC. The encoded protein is CASSLTQGSYEQYF.

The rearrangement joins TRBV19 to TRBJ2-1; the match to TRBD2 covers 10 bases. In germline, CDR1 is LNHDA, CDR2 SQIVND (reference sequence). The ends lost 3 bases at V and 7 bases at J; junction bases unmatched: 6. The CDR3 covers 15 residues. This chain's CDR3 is CASSIGLAGVNEQFF. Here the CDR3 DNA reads TGTGCCAGTAGTATCGGGCTAGCGGGAGTAAATGAGCAGTTCTTC.

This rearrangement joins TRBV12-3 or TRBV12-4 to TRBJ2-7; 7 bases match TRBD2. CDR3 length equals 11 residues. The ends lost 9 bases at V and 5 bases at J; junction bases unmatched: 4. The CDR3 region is CASSLANEQYF. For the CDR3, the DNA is TGTGCCAGTTCACTAGCGAACGAGCAGTACTTC.

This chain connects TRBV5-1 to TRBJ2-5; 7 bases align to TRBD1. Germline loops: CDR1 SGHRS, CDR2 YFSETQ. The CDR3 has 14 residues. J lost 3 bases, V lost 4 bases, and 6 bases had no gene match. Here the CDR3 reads CASSNTQGEETQYF. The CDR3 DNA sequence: TGCGCCAGCAGCAACACCCAGGGGGAAGAGACCCAGTACTTC.

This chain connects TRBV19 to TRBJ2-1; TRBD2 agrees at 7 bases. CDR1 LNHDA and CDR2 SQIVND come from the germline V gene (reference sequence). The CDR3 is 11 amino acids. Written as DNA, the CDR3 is TGTCGGGCGGGAGAAGGCAATGAGCAGTTCTTC. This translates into CRAGEGNEQFF.

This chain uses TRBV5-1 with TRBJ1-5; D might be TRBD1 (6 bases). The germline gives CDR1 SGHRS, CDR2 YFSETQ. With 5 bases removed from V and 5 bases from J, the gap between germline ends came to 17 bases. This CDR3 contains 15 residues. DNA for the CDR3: TGCGCCAGCAGATCGGGGGGGGCTGGCGATCAGCCCCAGCATTTT. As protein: CASRSGGAGDQPQHF.

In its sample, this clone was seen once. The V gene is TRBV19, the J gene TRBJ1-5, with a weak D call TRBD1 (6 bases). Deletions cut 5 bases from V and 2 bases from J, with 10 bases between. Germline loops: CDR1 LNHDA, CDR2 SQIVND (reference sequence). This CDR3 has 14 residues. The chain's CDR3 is CASSETGGNQPQHF. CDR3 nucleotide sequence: TGTGCCAGTAGTGAGACAGGAGGCAATCAGCCCCAGCATTTT.

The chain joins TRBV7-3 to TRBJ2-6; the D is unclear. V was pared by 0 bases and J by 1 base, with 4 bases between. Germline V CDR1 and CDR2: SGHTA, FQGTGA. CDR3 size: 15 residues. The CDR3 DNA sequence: TGTGCCAGCAGCTTAACTTCTTCTGGGGCCAACGTCCTGACTTTC. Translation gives CASSLTSSGANVLTF. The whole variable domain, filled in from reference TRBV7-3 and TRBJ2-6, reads GAGVSQTPSNKVTEKGKYVELRCDPISGHTALYWYRQSLGQGPEFLIYFQGTGAADDSGLPNDRFFAVRPEGSVSTLKIQRTERGDSAVYLCASSLTSSGANVLTFGAGSRLTVL.

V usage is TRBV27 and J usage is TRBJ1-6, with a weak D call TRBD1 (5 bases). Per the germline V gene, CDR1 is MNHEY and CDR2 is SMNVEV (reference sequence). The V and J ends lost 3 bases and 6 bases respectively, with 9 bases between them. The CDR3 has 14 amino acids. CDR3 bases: TGTGCCAGCAGTTTTGGAGGGGTTAATTCACCCCTCCACTTT. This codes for CASSFGGVNSPLHF.

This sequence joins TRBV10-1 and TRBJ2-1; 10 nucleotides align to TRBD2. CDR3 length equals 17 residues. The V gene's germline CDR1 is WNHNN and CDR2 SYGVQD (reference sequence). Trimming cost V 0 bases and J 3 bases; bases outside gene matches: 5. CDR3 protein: CASSESGLAELYNEQFF. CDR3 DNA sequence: TGCGCCAGCAGTGAGTCCGGACTAGCGGAACTCTACAATGAGCAGTTCTTC.

DNA of the CDR3: TGCAGCGTTGAGCTAACTAGCGGAACATACGAGCAGTACTTC. Amino acid sequence: CSVELTSGTYEQYF. This chain uses TRBV29-1 with TRBJ2-7, with 8 bases that match TRBD2. This CDR3 is 14 amino acids long. V shed 3 bases and J 4 bases; nucleotides not matched to a gene: 8. Germline values: CDR1 SQVTM, CDR2 ANQGSEA.

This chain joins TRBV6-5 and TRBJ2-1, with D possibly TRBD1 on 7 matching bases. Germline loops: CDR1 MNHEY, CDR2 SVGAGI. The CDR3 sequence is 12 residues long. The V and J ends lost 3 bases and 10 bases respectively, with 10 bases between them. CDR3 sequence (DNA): TGTGCCAGCAGTTATGCAGGGGGGGAGCAGTTCTTC. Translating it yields CASSYAGGEQFF.

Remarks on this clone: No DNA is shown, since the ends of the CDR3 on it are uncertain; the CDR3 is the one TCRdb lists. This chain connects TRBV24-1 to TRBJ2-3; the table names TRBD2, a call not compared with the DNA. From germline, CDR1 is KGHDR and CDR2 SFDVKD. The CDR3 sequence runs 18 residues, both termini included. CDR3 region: CATSGTSRAGLPGLTQYF.

The CDR3 DNA follows: TGTGCCAGCAGCTATGAAGCGGGAGGGTCCCATGAGCAGTTCTTC. It specifies CASSYEAGGSHEQFF. The chain joins TRBV7-3 to TRBJ2-1, with 10 positions matching TRBD2. Germline lookup yields CDR1 SGHTA and CDR2 FQGTGA. The V gene end was trimmed by 4 bases and the J gene end by 8 bases; junction bases not matched to a gene: 8. The CDR3 contains 15 residues.